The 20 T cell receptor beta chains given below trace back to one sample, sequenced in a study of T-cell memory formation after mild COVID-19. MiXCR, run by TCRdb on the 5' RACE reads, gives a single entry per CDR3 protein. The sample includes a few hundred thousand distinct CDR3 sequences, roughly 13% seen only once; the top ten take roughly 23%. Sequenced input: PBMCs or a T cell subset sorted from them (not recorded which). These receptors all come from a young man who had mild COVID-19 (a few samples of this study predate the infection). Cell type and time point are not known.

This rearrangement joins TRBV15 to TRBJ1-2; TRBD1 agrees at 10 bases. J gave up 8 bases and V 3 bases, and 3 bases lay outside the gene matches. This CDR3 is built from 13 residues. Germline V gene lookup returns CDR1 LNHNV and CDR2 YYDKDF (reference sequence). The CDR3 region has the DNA TGTGCCACCAGCAGCGGACAGGGGGACGGCTACACCTTC. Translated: CATSSGQGDGYTF.

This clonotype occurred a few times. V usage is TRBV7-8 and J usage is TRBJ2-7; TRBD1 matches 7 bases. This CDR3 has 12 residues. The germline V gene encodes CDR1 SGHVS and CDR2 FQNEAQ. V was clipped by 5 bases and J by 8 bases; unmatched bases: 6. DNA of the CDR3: TGTGCCAGCAGCCTCGGACAGGAACAGCAGTACTTC. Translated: CASSLGQEQQYF.

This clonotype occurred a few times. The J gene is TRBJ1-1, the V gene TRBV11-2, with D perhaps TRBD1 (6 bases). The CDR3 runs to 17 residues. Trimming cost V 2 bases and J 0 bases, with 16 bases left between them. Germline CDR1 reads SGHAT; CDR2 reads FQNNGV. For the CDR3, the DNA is TGTGCCAGCAGCTTATCTCGTGGGGGCTTTATGAACACTGAAGCTTTCTTT. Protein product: CASSLSRGGFMNTEAFF. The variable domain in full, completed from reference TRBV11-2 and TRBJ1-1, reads EAGVAQSPRYKIIEKRQSVAFWCNPISGHATLYWYQQILGQGPKLLIQFQNNGVVDDSQLPKDRFSAERLKGVDSTLKIQPAKLEDSAVYLCASSLSRGGFMNTEAFFGQGTRLTVV.

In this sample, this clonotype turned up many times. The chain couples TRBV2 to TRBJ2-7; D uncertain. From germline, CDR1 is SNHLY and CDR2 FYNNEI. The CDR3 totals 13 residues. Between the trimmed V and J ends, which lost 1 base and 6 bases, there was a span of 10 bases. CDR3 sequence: CASSEVFFPEQYV. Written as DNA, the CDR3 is TGTGCCAGCAGTGAAGTGTTCTTTCCCGAGCAGTACGTC.

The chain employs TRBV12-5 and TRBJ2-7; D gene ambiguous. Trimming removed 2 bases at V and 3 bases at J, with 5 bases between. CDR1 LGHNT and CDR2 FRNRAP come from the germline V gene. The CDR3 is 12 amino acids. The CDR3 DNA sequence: TGTGCTAGTGGTTTGATGGTCTACGAGCAGTACTTC. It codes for CASGLMVYEQYF.

DNA of the CDR3: TGCGCCAGCAGCTTTCAGGCTAACTATCAAGAGACCCAGTACTTC. This gives the protein CASSFQANYQETQYF. The chain has TRBV5-1 and TRBJ2-5; D not certain. This CDR3 is built from 15 residues. V was shortened by 2 bases and J by 2 bases, with 13 bases between the two germline ends. Germline CDR1 reads SGHRS; CDR2 reads YFSETQ.

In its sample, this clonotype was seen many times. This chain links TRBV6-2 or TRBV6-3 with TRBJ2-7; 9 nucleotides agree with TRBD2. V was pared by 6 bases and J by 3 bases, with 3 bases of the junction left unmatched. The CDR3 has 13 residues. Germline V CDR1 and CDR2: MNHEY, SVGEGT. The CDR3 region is CASRSSGGYEQYV. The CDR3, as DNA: TGTGCCAGCAGGAGTAGCGGGGGCTACGAGCAGTACGTC.

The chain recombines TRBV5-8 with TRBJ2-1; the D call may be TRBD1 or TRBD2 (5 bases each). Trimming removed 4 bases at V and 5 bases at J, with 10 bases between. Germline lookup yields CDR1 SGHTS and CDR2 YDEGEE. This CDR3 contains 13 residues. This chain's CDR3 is CASSPGTHNEQFF. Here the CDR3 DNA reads TGTGCCAGCAGCCCCGGGACCCACAATGAGCAGTTCTTC.

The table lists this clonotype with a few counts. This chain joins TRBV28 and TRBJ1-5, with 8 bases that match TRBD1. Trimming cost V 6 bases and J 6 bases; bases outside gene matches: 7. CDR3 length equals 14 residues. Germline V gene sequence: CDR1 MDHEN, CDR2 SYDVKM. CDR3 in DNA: TGTGCCAGCAGCGGACAGGGTACAGTTCAGCCCCAGCATTTT. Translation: CASSGQGTVQPQHF.

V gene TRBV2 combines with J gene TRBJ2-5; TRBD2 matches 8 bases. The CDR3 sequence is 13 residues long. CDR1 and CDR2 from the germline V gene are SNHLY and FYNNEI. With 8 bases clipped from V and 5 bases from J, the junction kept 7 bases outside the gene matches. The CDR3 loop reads CASERGKLETQYF. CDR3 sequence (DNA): TGTGCCAGCGAGCGGGGGAAGTTGGAGACCCAGTACTTC.

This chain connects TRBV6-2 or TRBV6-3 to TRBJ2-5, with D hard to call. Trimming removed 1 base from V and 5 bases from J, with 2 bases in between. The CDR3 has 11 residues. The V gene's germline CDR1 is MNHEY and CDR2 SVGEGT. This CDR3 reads CASSYFETQYF. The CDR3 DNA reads TGTGCCAGCAGTTACTTCGAGACCCAGTACTTC.

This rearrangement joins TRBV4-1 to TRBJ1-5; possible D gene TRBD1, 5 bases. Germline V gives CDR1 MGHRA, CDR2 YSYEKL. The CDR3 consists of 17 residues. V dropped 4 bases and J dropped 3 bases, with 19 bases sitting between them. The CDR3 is CASSLIWGGEVNQPQHF. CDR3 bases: TGCGCCAGCAGCCTGATTTGGGGAGGGGAAGTCAATCAGCCCCAGCATTTT.

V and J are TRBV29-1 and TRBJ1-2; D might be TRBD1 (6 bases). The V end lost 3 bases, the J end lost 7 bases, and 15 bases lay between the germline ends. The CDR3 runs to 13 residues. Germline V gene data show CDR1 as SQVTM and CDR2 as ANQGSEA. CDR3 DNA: TGCAGCGTTGACAAGGCAGGGGAGGGTGGCTACACCTTC. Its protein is CSVDKAGEGGYTF.

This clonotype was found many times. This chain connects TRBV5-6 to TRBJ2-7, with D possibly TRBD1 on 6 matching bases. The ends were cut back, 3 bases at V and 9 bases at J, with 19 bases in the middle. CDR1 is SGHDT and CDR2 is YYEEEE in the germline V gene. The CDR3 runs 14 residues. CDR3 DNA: TGTGCCAGCAGCTGGGACAAACTTTCGGTTGGGCAGTACTTC. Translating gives CASSWDKLSVGQYF. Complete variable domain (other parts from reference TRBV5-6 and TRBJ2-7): DAGVTQSPTHLIKTRGQQVTLRCSPKSGHDTVSWYQQALGQGPQFIFQYYEEEERQRGNFPDRFSGHQFPNYSSELNVNALLLGDSALYLCASSWDKLSVGQYFGPGTRLTVT.

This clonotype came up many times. The CDR3 sequence: CASSSYGVAVDTQYF. DNA for the CDR3: TGCGCCAGCAGCTCCTACGGGGTAGCGGTGGATACGCAGTATTTT. This chain links TRBV5-1 with TRBJ2-3; a weak D match, TRBD2 (6 bases). CDR1 and CDR2 (germline): SGHRS, YFSETQ. Trimming shortened V by 3 bases and J by 6 bases, and 17 bases separated the two germline ends. The CDR3 has 15 amino acids.

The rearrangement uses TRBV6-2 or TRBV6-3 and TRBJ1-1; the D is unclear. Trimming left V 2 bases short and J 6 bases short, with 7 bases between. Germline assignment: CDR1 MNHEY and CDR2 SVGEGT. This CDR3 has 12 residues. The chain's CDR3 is CASSYPSAEAFF. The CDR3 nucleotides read TGTGCCAGCAGTTACCCAAGCGCTGAAGCTTTCTTT.

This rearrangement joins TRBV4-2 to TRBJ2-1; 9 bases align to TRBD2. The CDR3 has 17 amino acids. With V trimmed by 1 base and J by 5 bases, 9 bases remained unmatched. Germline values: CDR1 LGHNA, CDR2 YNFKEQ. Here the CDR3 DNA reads TGTGCCAGCAGCCAAGGCGCTCGGGTAGCGGGGGACAATGAGCAGTTCTTC. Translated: CASSQGARVAGDNEQFF.

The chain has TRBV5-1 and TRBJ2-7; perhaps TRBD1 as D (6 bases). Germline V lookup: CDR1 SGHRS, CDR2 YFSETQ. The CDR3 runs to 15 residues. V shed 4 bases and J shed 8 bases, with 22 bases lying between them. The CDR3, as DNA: TGCGCCAGCAGCACATATACGGCCTGGTGGGGGCAGCAGTACTTC. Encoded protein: CASSTYTAWWGQQYF.

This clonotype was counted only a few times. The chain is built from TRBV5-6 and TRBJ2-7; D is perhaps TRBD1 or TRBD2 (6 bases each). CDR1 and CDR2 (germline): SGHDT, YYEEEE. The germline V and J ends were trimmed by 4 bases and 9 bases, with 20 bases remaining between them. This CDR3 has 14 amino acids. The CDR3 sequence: CASSPIGGAIGQYF. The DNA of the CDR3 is TGTGCCAGCAGCCCCATCGGGGGCGCGATCGGGCAGTACTTC.

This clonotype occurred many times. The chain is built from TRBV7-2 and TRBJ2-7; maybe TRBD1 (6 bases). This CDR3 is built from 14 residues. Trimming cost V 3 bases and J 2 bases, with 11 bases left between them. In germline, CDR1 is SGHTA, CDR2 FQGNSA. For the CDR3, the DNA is TGTGCCAGCAGCTTGGGGACAAAAACCTACGAGCAGTACTTC. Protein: CASSLGTKTYEQYF.